The sample holds a few counts of the clone carrying this T cell receptor (beta chain). The antigen is not known. The sample comes from a study of identical twins. Findings and caveats of the study: It was out-of-frame TCR alpha sharing in monozygotic twins that models underestimated. A cross-sectional statistical analysis, not follow-up of the same donors, supported the conclusions. Insertion counts were lower in abundant cord blood beta clonotypes, a trend that memory repertoires did not show.

V lost 1 base and J lost 4, with 15 bases in between. Germline V gives CDR1 DFQATT, CDR2 SNEGSKA (reference sequence). The length of the CDR3 is 15 residues. A universal primer site arose from template switching, and cDNA bore unique molecular identifiers. TCRdb re-called the 5' RACE reads with MiXCR, one entry per CDR3 protein. The sample lists 1.5 million to 2 million distinct CDR3 sequences, around 29% seen once, with more than 0.25% in the top ten. Sequencing was carried out using cord blood. The origin of this receptor is a newborn girl in good health. The rearrangement joins TRBV20-1 to TRBJ2-3; weak D call: TRBD2 (6 bases). The CDR3 here is CSARATGSGSDTQYF. The CDR3 bases are TGCAGTGCTAGAGCGACCGGGAGTGGGTCAGATACGCAGTATTTT.